This note documents a single T cell receptor beta chain sequence. Measured with immunoSEQ multiplex PCR; TCRdb has only the in-frame clones, and not every one. The sample yields about 200,000 clones, about 91% seen once. The sample belongs to a study of blood T cell repertoires in COVID-19. Trimming removed 2 bases at V and 2 bases at J, with 7 bases between. CDR3 length equals 14 residues. Germline CDR1 reads SGDLS; CDR2 reads YYNGEE. In terms of age and location, participants ranged from about 18 to 89 years and lived in approximately 26 US areas. The specimen was PBMCs or T cells enriched from blood (not recorded which). The clonotype originates from a woman in her thirties or forties with acute COVID-19. The chain carries TRBV9 and TRBJ1-4; D gene unclear. CDR3 protein: CASSVTWTNEKLFF. For the CDR3, the DNA is TGTGCCAGCAGCGTGACTTGGACTAATGAAAAACTGTTTTTT.